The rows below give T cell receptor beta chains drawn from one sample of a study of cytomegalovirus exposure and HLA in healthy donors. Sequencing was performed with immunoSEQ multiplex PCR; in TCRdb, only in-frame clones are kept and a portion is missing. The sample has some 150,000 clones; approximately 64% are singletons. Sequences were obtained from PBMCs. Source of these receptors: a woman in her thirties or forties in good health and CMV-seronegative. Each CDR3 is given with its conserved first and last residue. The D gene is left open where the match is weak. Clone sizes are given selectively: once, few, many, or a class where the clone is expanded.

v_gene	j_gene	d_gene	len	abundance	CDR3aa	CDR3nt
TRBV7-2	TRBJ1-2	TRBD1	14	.	CASSAGQGAYGYTF	TGTGCCAGCAGCGCCGGACAGGGCGCCTATGGCTACACCTTC
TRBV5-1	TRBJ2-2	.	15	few	CASSPERQNRGELFF	TGCGCCAGCAGCCCCGAACGACAGAACAGGGGGGAGCTGTTTTTT
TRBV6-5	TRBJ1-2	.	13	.	CASSYGRPYGYTF	TGTGCCAGCAGTTACGGCAGGCCCTATGGCTACACCTTC
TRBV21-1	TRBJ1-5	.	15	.	CASSKGNRDSQPQHF	TGTGCCAGCAGCAAAGGTAATCGGGATAGTCAGCCCCAGCATTTT
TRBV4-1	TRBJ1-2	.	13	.	CASSGAGNYGYTF	TGCGCCAGCAGCGGGGCAGGGAACTATGGCTACACCTTC
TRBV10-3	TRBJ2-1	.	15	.	CAISESTLPGNEQFF	TGTGCCATCAGTGAGTCGACCCTCCCCGGGAATGAGCAGTTCTTC
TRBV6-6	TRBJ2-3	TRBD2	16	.	CASSYRRGGSTDTQYF	TGTGCCAGCAGTTACAGGCGGGGGGGGAGCACAGATACGCAGTATTTT
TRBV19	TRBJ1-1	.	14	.	CASSKTALNTEAFF	TGTGCCAGTAGTAAGACAGCTTTGAACACTGAAGCTTTCTTT
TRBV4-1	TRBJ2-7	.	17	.	CASSQGLWAEEAYEQYF	TGCGCCAGCAGCCAAGGGCTTTGGGCGGAGGAGGCCTACGAGCAGTACTTC
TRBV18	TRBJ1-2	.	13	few	CASSNQDSYGYTF	TGTGCCAGCTCAAACCAAGATAGCTATGGCTACACCTTC
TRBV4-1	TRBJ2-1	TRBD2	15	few	CASSQPGLGYYEQFF	TGCGCCAGCAGCCAGCCGGGACTAGGATACTATGAGCAGTTCTTC
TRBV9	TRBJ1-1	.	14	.	CASSVGFGNTEAFF	TGTGCCAGCAGCGTAGGTTTCGGGAACACTGAAGCTTTCTTT
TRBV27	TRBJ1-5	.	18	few	CASSLTGFPGDSNQPQHF	TGTGCCAGCAGCCTGACAGGCTTTCCTGGGGATAGCAATCAGCCCCAGCATTTT
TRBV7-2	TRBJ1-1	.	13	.	CASSLVQRQEAFF	TGTGCCAGCAGCTTAGTCCAACGACAGGAGGCTTTCTTT
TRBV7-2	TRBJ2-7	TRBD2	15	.	CASSFSGTRGYEQYF	TGTGCCAGCAGCTTTTCCGGGACTAGGGGCTACGAGCAGTACTTC
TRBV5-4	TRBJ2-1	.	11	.	CASSLELEQFF	TGTGCCAGCAGCCTTGAACTTGAGCAGTTCTTC
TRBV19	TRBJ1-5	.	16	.	CASSIYYGRSNQPQHF	TGTGCCAGTAGTATCTATTACGGGAGAAGCAATCAGCCCCAGCATTTT
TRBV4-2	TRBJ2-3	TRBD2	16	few	CASSHFSGGRTDTQYF	TGTGCCAGCAGTCATTTTAGCGGGGGACGCACAGATACGCAGTATTTT
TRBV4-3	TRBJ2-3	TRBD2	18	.	CASSQGRLAGASRDTQYF	TGCGCCAGCAGCCAAGGTCGTCTAGCGGGGGCCTCCAGGGATACGCAGTATTTT
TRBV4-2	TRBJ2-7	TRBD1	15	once	CASSQAPMTGDEQYF	TGTGCCAGCAGCCAAGCGCCGATGACAGGGGACGAGCAGTACTTC
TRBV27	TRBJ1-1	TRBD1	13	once	CASSLPGQGPTFF	TGTGCCAGCAGTTTACCGGGACAGGGTCCAACTTTCTTT
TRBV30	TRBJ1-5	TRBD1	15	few	CAWSAGGQGNQPQHF	TGTGCCTGGAGTGCCGGAGGACAGGGAAATCAGCCCCAGCATTTT
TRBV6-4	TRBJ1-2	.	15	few	CASSEDGVANYGYTF	TGTGCCAGCAGTGAGGATGGAGTAGCTAACTATGGCTACACCTTC
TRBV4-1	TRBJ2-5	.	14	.	CASSRTGTRETQYF	TGCGCCAGCAGCCGAACAGGTACACGGGAGACCCAGTACTTC
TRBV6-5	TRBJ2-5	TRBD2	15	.	CASTNGGLAGEAQYF	TGTGCCAGCACCAACGGGGGACTAGCGGGGGAGGCCCAGTACTTC
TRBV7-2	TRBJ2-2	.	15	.	CASSLSGPGTGELFF	TGTGCCAGCAGCTTGAGCGGCCCGGGGACCGGGGAGCTGTTTTTT
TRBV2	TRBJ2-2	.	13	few	CASGGADTGELFF	TGTGCCAGCGGGGGGGCTGACACCGGGGAGCTGTTTTTT
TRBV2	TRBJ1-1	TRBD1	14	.	CASSGDRGSTEAFF	TGTGCCAGCAGTGGTGACAGGGGTAGCACTGAAGCTTTCTTT
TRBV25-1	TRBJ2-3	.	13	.	CASSLPGADTQYF	TGTGCCAGCAGCCTCCCCGGAGCAGATACGCAGTATTTT
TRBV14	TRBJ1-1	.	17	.	CASSQEQDWYRRTEAFF	TGTGCCAGCAGCCAAGAACAGGATTGGTATCGAAGGACTGAAGCTTTCTTT
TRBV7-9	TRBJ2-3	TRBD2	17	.	CASSSRGTSGDTDTQYF	TGTGCCAGCAGCTCAAGGGGGACTAGCGGGGACACAGATACGCAGTATTTT
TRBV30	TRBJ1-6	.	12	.	CAWSTRNSPLHF	TGTGCCTGGAGTACCCGGAATTCACCCCTCCACTTT
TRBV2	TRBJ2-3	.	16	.	CASSPGTFRGTDTQYF	TGTGCCAGCAGTCCCGGGACTTTCCGGGGGACAGATACGCAGTATTTT
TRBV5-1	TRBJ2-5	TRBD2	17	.	CASSLGLAGAHQETQYF	TGCGCCAGCAGCTTGGGACTAGCGGGGGCGCACCAAGAGACCCAGTACTTC
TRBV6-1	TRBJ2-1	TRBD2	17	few	CASSETVTSGGISEQFF	TGTGCCAGCAGTGAAACGGTGACTAGCGGGGGTATCAGTGAGCAGTTCTTC
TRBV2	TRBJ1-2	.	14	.	CASSSLGTSIGYTF	TGTGCCAGCAGTTCGTTGGGGACATCGATTGGCTACACCTTC
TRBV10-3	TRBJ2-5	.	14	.	CAIGEGAGWETQYF	TGTGCCATCGGTGAAGGCGCAGGTTGGGAGACCCAGTACTTC
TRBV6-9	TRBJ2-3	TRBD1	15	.	CASTADREGADTQYF	TGTGCCAGCACCGCGGACAGGGAAGGTGCAGATACGCAGTATTTT
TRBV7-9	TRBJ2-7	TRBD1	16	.	CASRGSKDRAGYEQYF	TGTGCCAGCAGAGGTTCCAAGGACAGGGCCGGATACGAGCAGTACTTC
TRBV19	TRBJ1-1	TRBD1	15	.	CASSSGQGAGTEAFF	TGTGCCAGTAGTAGCGGACAGGGGGCGGGCACTGAAGCTTTCTTT